One sample yielded the 7 T cell receptor beta chains listed below, sequenced in a study of shared clonotypes between healthy human individuals. Measured with immunoSEQ multiplex PCR; TCRdb has only the in-frame clones, and not every one. The sample shows 650,000 to 700,000 clones, roughly 87% of them seen only once. Sequenced sample: memory CD8+ T cells from PBMCs. Indicated subset: CD45RO+ cells pooled with CCR7-negative TemRA cells. These receptors were obtained from a man aged 18 to 35 in good health. Some clones in this sample may be carry-over from other donors' samples.

The chain employs TRBV7-4 and TRBJ2-1; 7 nucleotides match TRBD2. The V gene end was trimmed by 2 bases and the J gene end by 3 bases; junction bases not matched to a gene: 7. The CDR3 consists of 16 residues. Germline lookup yields CDR1 SGHVT and CDR2 SQSDAQ. The CDR3 nucleotides read TGTGCCAGCAGCTTACGGGGGGAGGGCCTCTACAATGAGCAGTTCTTC. Protein product: CASSLRGEGLYNEQFF.

The chain is built from TRBV28 and TRBJ1-5; D is possibly TRBD1 (6 bases). Germline loops: CDR1 MDHEN, CDR2 SYDVKM. Trimming removed 3 bases from V and 1 base from J, with 13 bases in between. The CDR3 contains 16 residues. CDR3 in amino acids: CASSFLGARSNQPQHF. As DNA, the CDR3 is TGTGCCAGCAGTTTTTTGGGGGCGAGGAGCAATCAGCCCCAGCATTTT.

The J gene is TRBJ2-1, the V gene TRBV27, with D perhaps matching TRBD1 or TRBD2 (5 bases each). The V end was cut by 3 bases, the J end by 9 bases, with 9 bases between. CDR1 MNHEY and CDR2 SMNVEV come from the germline V gene (reference sequence). The CDR3 is 12 residues long. This CDR3 reads CASSFGTSEQFF. CDR3 sequence (DNA): TGTGCCAGCAGTTTTGGGACGTCTGAGCAGTTCTTC.

Comments on this clone: The sample contains more than one DNA sequence encoding this CDR3. The rearrangement links TRBV11-2 to TRBJ2-7; a possible D gene is TRBD2 (6 bases). The V end was cut by 1 base, the J end by 6 bases, with 7 bases between. The CDR3 runs to 12 residues. The germline V gene has CDR1 SGHAT and CDR2 FQNNGV. The chain's CDR3 is CASSLGGVEQYF. CDR3 coding DNA: TGTGCCAGCAGCTTAGGCGGGGTCGAGCAGTACTTC.

Worth noting for this clone: Other DNA sequences from this sample encode an identical CDR3 as well. J is TRBJ1-3 and V is TRBV7-9; TRBD1 matches 7 bases. V lost 5 bases and J lost 4; bases outside the gene matches: 2. Germline V lookup: CDR1 SEHNR, CDR2 FQNEAQ (reference sequence). The CDR3 covers 13 residues. The CDR3 sequence: CASSPDRGNTIYF. The DNA of the CDR3 is TGTGCCAGCAGCCCGGACAGGGGAAACACCATATATTTT.

V is TRBV5-1 and J is TRBJ2-7; D not certain. Trimming left V 4 bases short and J 2 bases short, with 10 bases between. Germline lookup yields CDR1 SGHRS and CDR2 YFSETQ. The CDR3 is made up of 13 amino acids. DNA of the CDR3: TGCGCCAGCAGCCCTCGGGCGGCCTACGAGCAGTACTTC. This encodes CASSPRAAYEQYF.

The V call is TRBV9, the J call TRBJ2-2, with TRBD2 as a possible D gene (7 bases). Germline CDR1 reads SGDLS; CDR2 reads YYNGEE. V was trimmed by 4 bases and J by 7 bases, leaving 17 bases between them. The CDR3 spans 15 residues. This CDR3 reads CASSPGGGAHGELFF. CDR3 in DNA: TGTGCCAGCAGCCCCGGTGGGGGGGCCCACGGGGAGCTGTTTTTT.